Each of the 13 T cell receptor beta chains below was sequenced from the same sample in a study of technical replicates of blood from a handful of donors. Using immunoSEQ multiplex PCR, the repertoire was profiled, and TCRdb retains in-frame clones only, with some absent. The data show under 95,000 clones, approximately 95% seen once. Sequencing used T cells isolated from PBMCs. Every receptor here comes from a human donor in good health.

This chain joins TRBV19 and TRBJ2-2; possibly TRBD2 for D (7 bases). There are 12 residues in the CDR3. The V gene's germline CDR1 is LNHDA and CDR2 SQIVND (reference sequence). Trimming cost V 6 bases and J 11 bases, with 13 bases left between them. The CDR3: CASRGGGRELFF. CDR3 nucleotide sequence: TGTGCCAGTAGAGGGGGGGGGAGAGAGCTGTTTTTT.

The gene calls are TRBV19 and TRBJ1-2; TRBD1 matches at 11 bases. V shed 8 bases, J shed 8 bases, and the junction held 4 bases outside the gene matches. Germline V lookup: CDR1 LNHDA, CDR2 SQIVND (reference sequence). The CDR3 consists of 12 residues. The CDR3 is CASQDRGQGYTF. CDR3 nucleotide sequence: TGTGCCAGTCAGGACAGGGGGCAAGGCTACACCTTC.

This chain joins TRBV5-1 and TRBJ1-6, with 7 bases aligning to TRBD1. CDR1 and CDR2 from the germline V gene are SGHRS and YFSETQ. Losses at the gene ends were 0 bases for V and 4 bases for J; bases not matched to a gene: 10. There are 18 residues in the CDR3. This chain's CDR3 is CASSLADVTGLYNSPLHF. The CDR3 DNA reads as TGCGCCAGCAGCTTGGCTGACGTGACAGGGCTTTATAATTCACCCCTCCACTTT.

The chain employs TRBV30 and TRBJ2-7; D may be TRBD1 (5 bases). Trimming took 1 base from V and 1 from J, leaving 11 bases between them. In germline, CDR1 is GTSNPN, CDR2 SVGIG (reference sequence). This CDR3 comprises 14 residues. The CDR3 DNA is TGTGCCTGGAGTGGAGACAGCGTTTCCTACGAGCAGTACTTC. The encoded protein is CAWSGDSVSYEQYF.

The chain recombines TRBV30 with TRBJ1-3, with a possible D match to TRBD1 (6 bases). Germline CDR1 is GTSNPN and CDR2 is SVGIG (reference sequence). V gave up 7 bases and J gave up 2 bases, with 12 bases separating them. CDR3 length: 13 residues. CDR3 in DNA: TGTGCCTTACACGGGACACCTGGAAACACCATATATTTT. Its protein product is CALHGTPGNTIYF.

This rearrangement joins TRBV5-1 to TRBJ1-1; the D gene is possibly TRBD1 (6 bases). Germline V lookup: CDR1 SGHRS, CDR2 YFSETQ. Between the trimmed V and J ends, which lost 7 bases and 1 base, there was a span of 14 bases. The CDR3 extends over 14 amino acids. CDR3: CASSGVESNTEAFF. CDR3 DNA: TGCGCCAGCTCAGGGGTGGAATCGAACACTGAAGCTTTCTTT.

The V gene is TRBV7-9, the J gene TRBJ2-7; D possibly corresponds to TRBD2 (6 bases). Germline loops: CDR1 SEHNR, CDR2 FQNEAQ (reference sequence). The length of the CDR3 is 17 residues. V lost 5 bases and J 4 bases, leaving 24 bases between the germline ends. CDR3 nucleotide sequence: TGTGCCAGCAGCCCAGCGACTAGGAGGGCCGGAGGGTACGAGCAGTACTTC. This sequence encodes CASSPATRRAGGYEQYF.

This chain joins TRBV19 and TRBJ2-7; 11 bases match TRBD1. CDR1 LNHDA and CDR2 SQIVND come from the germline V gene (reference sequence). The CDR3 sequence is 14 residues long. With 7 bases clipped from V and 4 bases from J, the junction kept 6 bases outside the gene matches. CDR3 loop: CASTLGQGAYEQYF. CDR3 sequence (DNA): TGTGCCAGTACCCTCGGACAGGGGGCGTACGAGCAGTACTTC.

DNA of the CDR3: TGTGCCACCAGCCCCTGGGCGCCTTCCACAGATACGCAGTATTTT. Translated: CATSPWAPSTDTQYF. This chain connects TRBV15 to TRBJ2-3, with D uncertain. Trimming stripped 5 bases from V and 2 bases from J, with 14 bases between. Germline CDR1 and CDR2: LNHNV and YYDKDF (reference sequence). CDR3 length: 15 amino acids.

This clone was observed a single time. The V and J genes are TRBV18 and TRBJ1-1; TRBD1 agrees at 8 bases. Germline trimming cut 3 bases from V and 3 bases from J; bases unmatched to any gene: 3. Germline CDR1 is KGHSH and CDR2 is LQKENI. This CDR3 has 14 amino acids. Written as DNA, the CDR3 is TGTGCCAGCTCACCCGCGACAGGGGACACTGAAGCTTTCTTT. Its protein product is CASSPATGDTEAFF.

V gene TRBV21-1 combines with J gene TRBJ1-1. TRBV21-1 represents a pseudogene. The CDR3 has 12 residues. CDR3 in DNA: TGTGCCAGCAGCAGCTCACTAACTGAAGCTTTCTTT. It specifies CASSSSLTEAFF.

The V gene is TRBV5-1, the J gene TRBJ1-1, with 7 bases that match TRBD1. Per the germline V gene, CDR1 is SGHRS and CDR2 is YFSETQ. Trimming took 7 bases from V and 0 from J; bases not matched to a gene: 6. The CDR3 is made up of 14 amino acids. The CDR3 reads CASRKGQLNTEAFF. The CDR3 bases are TGCGCCAGCCGAAAGGGACAGCTGAACACTGAAGCTTTCTTT.

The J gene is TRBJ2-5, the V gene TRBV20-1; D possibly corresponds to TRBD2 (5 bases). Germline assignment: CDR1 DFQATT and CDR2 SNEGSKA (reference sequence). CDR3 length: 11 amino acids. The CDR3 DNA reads TGCAGCGGGATTAACTGGGAGACCCAGTACTTC. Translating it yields CSGINWETQYF.